The clone carrying this T cell receptor (beta chain) was counted a single time. Its antigen is not identified. Sorted subsets were CFSE-labeled and cultured approximately 5 days with allogeneic dendritic cells. This sample stems from a study of regulatory dendritic cells for organ transplantation. This CDR3 comprises 13 residues. CDR1 and CDR2 from the germline V gene are LNHNV and YYDKDF (reference sequence). V lost 8 bases to trimming and J lost 3 bases, with 13 bases between them. Clones were read by immunoSEQ multiplex PCR, and TCRdb kept only the in-frame ones, dropping some. The repertoire holds about 20,000 clones, with roughly 80% as singletons.

This chain joins TRBV15 and TRBJ1-1, with D perhaps TRBD1 (5 bases). This clonotype originated in a human donor in good health. Sequencing used memory CD4+ T cells from blood cultured with regulatory dendritic cells. Indicated subset: CD45RO+ memory T cells. CDR3 nucleotides: TGTGCCACCGGTGGGGGAAGATACACTGAAGCTTTCTTT. Protein: CATGGGRYTEAFF. Using reference TRBV15 and TRBJ1-1 for the parts outside the CDR3, the full variable domain is DAMVIQNPRYQVTQFGKPVTLSCSQTLNHNVMYWYQQKSSQAPKLLFHYYDKDFNNEADTPDNFQSRRPNTSFCFLDIRSPGLGDTAMYLCATGGGRYTEAFFGQGTRLTVV.